The rows below give T cell receptor beta chains drawn from one sample of a study of OX40 agonist ivuxolimab in advanced cancers. Using immunoSEQ multiplex PCR, the repertoire was profiled, and TCRdb retains in-frame clones only, with some absent. Here the sample spans about 20,000 clones, around four fifths being singletons. The sample here was CD4+ or CD8+ T cells sorted from blood, taken in a trial of the OX40 agonist ivuxolimab. These receptor sequences come from an adult with an advanced solid tumor such as melanoma, head and neck, liver or kidney cancer. Both conserved end residues are part of each CDR3. Fields, in order: CDR3 protein, CDR3 DNA, J gene, CDR3 length, V gene, clone size, D gene. A D gene is named only where the DNA matches it firmly. Size is omitted from some rows. Given values are once, few, many or a class for expanded clones.

CDR3: CASSLGTGARDGYTF; DNA: TGTGCCAGCAGCTTAGGGACAGGGGCGAGGGATGGCTACACCTTC; J: TRBJ1-2; length: 15; V: TRBV7-9; size: .; D: TRBD1
CDR3: CASSYSAGGSAYEQYF; DNA: TGTGCCAGCAGTTACTCGGCCGGCGGGAGCGCCTACGAGCAGTACTTC; J: TRBJ2-7; length: 16; V: TRBV6-5; size: .; D: TRBD2
CDR3: CASSGGPTSYEQYF; DNA: TGTGCCAGCAGTGGTGGACCGACCTCCTACGAGCAGTACTTC; J: TRBJ2-7; length: 14; V: TRBV27; size: few; D: .
CDR3: CASSVSMGLEKLFF; DNA: TGTGCCAGCAGCGTTTCTATGGGGCTTGAAAAACTGTTTTTT; J: TRBJ1-4; length: 14; V: TRBV9; size: .; D: .
CDR3: CASSRPRDGQETQYF; DNA: TGTGCCAGCAGTAGACCGCGGGACGGGCAAGAGACCCAGTACTTC; J: TRBJ2-5; length: 15; V: TRBV6-5; size: once; D: .
CDR3: CASSLDRTDFYGYTF; DNA: TGTGCCAGCAGCTTAGATCGGACAGATTTTTATGGCTACACCTTC; J: TRBJ1-2; length: 15; V: TRBV7-2; size: .; D: .
CDR3: CASSQEGGQETQYF; DNA: TGCGCCAGCAGCCAAGAGGGCGGCCAAGAGACCCAGTACTTC; J: TRBJ2-5; length: 14; V: TRBV4-3; size: .; D: .
CDR3: CASSEAGLRNEQFF; DNA: TGCGCCAGCAGTGAGGCAGGGTTAAGGAATGAGCAGTTCTTC; J: TRBJ2-1; length: 14; V: TRBV10-1; size: .; D: .
CDR3: CASSGLWDRGREKLFF; DNA: TGTGCCAGCAGCGGGCTCTGGGACAGGGGAAGGGAAAAACTGTTTTTT; J: TRBJ1-4; length: 16; V: TRBV21-1; size: .; D: .
CDR3: CASRRVWNTEAFF; DNA: TGTGCCAGCAGAAGGGTGTGGAACACTGAAGCTTTCTTT; J: TRBJ1-1; length: 13; V: TRBV21-1; size: .; D: .
CDR3: CASSLDRRGIYGYTF; DNA: TGTGCCAGCAGCTTAGATAGACGAGGGATCTATGGCTACACCTTC; J: TRBJ1-2; length: 15; V: TRBV11-2; size: once; D: .
CDR3: CASSDSGVPPDEQFF; DNA: TGTGCCAGCAGTGACTCCGGGGTACCCCCCGATGAGCAGTTCTTC; J: TRBJ2-1; length: 15; V: TRBV6-5; size: .; D: .
CDR3: CARTAGTHRSGQYF; DNA: TGTGCCAGGACAGCCGGGACCCACCGGTCCGGGCAGTACTTC; J: TRBJ2-7; length: 14; V: TRBV28; size: .; D: .
CDR3: CASSPGQGGQPQHF; DNA: TGTGCCAGCAGTCCGGGACAGGGGGGACAGCCCCAGCATTTT; J: TRBJ1-5; length: 14; V: TRBV2; size: .; D: TRBD1
CDR3: CASSSPLGGDRGDEQFF; DNA: TGTGCCAGCAGCTCCCCTCTGGGGGGGGACAGGGGAGATGAGCAGTTCTTC; J: TRBJ2-1; length: 17; V: TRBV7-9; size: .; D: TRBD1
CDR3: CASSVGTVNYGYTF; DNA: TGCGCCAGCAGCGTCGGGACGGTTAACTATGGCTACACCTTC; J: TRBJ1-2; length: 14; V: TRBV5-1; size: .; D: .
CDR3: CASSANREQYF; DNA: TGTGCCAGCAGCGCAAACAGGGAGCAGTACTTC; J: TRBJ2-7; length: 11; V: TRBV9; size: .; D: .
CDR3: CASSYSRTGAQPQHF; DNA: TGTGCCAGCAGTTACTCGAGGACAGGGGCTCAGCCCCAGCATTTT; J: TRBJ1-5; length: 15; V: TRBV6-5; size: .; D: TRBD1
CDR3: CATSPAEINYGYTF; DNA: TGTGCCACATCCCCAGCGGAAATCAACTATGGCTACACCTTC; J: TRBJ1-2; length: 14; V: TRBV28; size: .; D: .
CDR3: CASSTLGQGPTDTQYF; DNA: TGTGCCAGCAGCACCTTGGGACAGGGACCCACAGATACGCAGTATTTT; J: TRBJ2-3; length: 16; V: TRBV5-6; size: .; D: TRBD1
CDR3: CASSDSDGKNTGELFF; DNA: TGTGCCAGCAGTGACTCGGACGGGAAGAACACCGGGGAGCTGTTTTTT; J: TRBJ2-2; length: 16; V: TRBV6-4; size: .; D: .
CDR3: CASSLDQGATDTQYF; DNA: TGTGCCAGCAGCTTGGACCAGGGGGCTACAGATACGCAGTATTTT; J: TRBJ2-3; length: 15; V: TRBV5-6; size: .; D: TRBD1
CDR3: CASSSPPSGSQNEQFF; DNA: TGTGCCAGCTCATCCCCGCCTAGCGGGAGTCAGAATGAGCAGTTCTTC; J: TRBJ2-1; length: 16; V: TRBV18; size: .; D: TRBD2
CDR3: CASSERAGGPHEQYF; DNA: TGTGCCAGCAGTGAGCGGGCGGGGGGGCCGCACGAGCAGTACTTC; J: TRBJ2-7; length: 15; V: TRBV6-1; size: .; D: TRBD2
CDR3: CASSLDYLQGTQYF; DNA: TGTGCCAGCAGCTTAGATTATTTACAGGGCACGCAGTATTTT; J: TRBJ2-3; length: 14; V: TRBV7-6; size: .; D: .
CDR3: CASSSTDRRGTEAFF; DNA: TGTGCCAGCAGCTCGACCGACAGGAGGGGCACTGAAGCTTTCTTT; J: TRBJ1-1; length: 15; V: TRBV7-9; size: .; D: .
CDR3: CAISLAGTDTQYF; DNA: TGTGCCATCAGCCTAGCGGGCACAGATACGCAGTATTTT; J: TRBJ2-3; length: 13; V: TRBV10-3; size: .; D: TRBD2
CDR3: CASSLALGFRSNQPQHF; DNA: TGTGCTAGCAGCTTAGCGCTCGGGTTTCGTAGCAATCAGCCCCAGCATTTT; J: TRBJ1-5; length: 17; V: TRBV7-7; size: .; D: .
CDR3: CASSLSSMIQVEAFF; DNA: TGTGCCAGCAGTCTTTCCTCCATGATACAGGTTGAAGCTTTCTTT; J: TRBJ1-1; length: 15; V: TRBV28; size: .; D: .
CDR3: CATSSVGANTEAFF; DNA: TGTGCCACCAGCAGTGTAGGGGCGAACACTGAAGCTTTCTTT; J: TRBJ1-1; length: 14; V: TRBV15; size: .; D: .
CDR3: CASSLSFLENTEAFF; DNA: TGTGCCAGCAGTTTATCCTTTCTGGAGAACACTGAAGCTTTCTTT; J: TRBJ1-1; length: 15; V: TRBV28; size: .; D: .
CDR3: CASSYLAGAVDTQYF; DNA: TGTGCCAGCAGTTACCTAGCGGGAGCCGTAGATACGCAGTATTTT; J: TRBJ2-3; length: 15; V: TRBV6-5; size: .; D: TRBD2
CDR3: CASSLDQGLALNTGELFF; DNA: TGTGCCAGCAGCTTAGATCAGGGACTAGCGCTGAACACCGGGGAGCTGTTTTTT; J: TRBJ2-2; length: 18; V: TRBV7-2; size: once; D: TRBD2
CDR3: CASSLGEGTGYGYTF; DNA: TGTGCCAGCAGCTTGGGAGAGGGAACGGGCTATGGCTACACCTTC; J: TRBJ1-2; length: 15; V: TRBV5-4; size: .; D: .
CDR3: CASSSYGQGARDEKLFF; DNA: TGTGCCAGCAGCTCATATGGACAGGGGGCGCGGGATGAAAAACTGTTTTTT; J: TRBJ1-4; length: 17; V: TRBV5-6; size: .; D: TRBD1
CDR3: CASSIRASGFPTNEQFF; DNA: TGTGCCAGTAGTATTAGGGCTAGCGGGTTTCCTACAAATGAGCAGTTCTTC; J: TRBJ2-1; length: 17; V: TRBV19; size: .; D: TRBD2
CDR3: CALRGGAEQYF; DNA: TGTGCCCTCCGTGGGGGGGCCGAGCAGTACTTC; J: TRBJ2-7; length: 11; V: TRBV6-5; size: .; D: .
CDR3: CASRGTSGPYEQYF; DNA: TGTGCCAGCAGGGGGACTAGCGGCCCCTACGAGCAGTACTTC; J: TRBJ2-7; length: 14; V: TRBV6-5; size: .; D: TRBD2
CDR3: CATSRDLWPLGDSDYNEQFF; DNA: TGTGCCACCAGCAGAGATCTTTGGCCATTAGGGGACAGCGACTACAATGAGCAGTTCTTC; J: TRBJ2-1; length: 20; V: TRBV15; size: medium-sized; D: TRBD1
CDR3: CASSLGTRAFYEQYF; DNA: TGTGCCAGCAGCTTAGGGACACGAGCCTTTTACGAGCAGTACTTC; J: TRBJ2-7; length: 15; V: TRBV7-2; size: few; D: .
CDR3: CASSFLRDEKLFF; DNA: TGTGCCAGCAGTTTTCTGAGAGATGAAAAACTGTTTTTT; J: TRBJ1-4; length: 13; V: TRBV28; size: .; D: .
CDR3: CASSDPRVGTEAFF; DNA: TGTGCCAGCAGTGATCCCCGGGTCGGCACTGAAGCTTTCTTT; J: TRBJ1-1; length: 14; V: TRBV6-1; size: .; D: .
CDR3: CASSLDKGRGSIWAFF; DNA: TGTGCCAGCAGCTTAGATAAGGGGCGAGGCAGCATTTGGGCTTTCTTT; J: TRBJ1-1; length: 16; V: TRBV11-2; size: once; D: .
CDR3: CASSQETGEAFF; DNA: TGTGCCAGCAGCCAAGAGACAGGAGAAGCTTTCTTT; J: TRBJ1-1; length: 12; V: TRBV7-2; size: once; D: .
CDR3: CASSVRDRDSNQPQHF; DNA: TGCGCCAGCAGCGTCCGGGACAGGGATAGCAATCAGCCCCAGCATTTT; J: TRBJ1-5; length: 16; V: TRBV5-1; size: .; D: TRBD1
CDR3: CASSSLAEIGTDTQYF; DNA: TGTGCCAGCAGCTCACTAGCGGAGATAGGGACAGATACGCAGTATTTT; J: TRBJ2-3; length: 16; V: TRBV7-2; size: .; D: TRBD2
CDR3: CASSLGLGSYNEQFF; DNA: TGTGCCAGCAGTTTAGGGTTAGGCTCCTACAATGAGCAGTTCTTC; J: TRBJ2-1; length: 15; V: TRBV28; size: .; D: .
CDR3: CASRYEGGNQPQHF; DNA: TGTGCCAGCCGGTACGAAGGGGGCAATCAGCCCCAGCATTTT; J: TRBJ1-5; length: 14; V: TRBV19; size: few; D: .
CDR3: CAWMQGEITGANVLTF; DNA: TGTGCCTGGATGCAAGGGGAGATCACTGGGGCCAACGTCCTGACTTTC; J: TRBJ2-6; length: 16; V: TRBV30; size: .; D: .
CDR3: CASTSEGRATDTQYF; DNA: TGTGCCAGCACCTCCGAGGGCAGGGCCACAGATACGCAGTATTTT; J: TRBJ2-3; length: 15; V: TRBV7-9; size: .; D: .
CDR3: CASSQDISGQTVSGNTIYF; DNA: TGCGCCAGCAGCCAAGATATTTCGGGACAAACCGTCTCTGGAAACACCATATATTTT; J: TRBJ1-3; length: 19; V: TRBV4-3; size: .; D: .
CDR3: CASSRPASGEDEQYF; DNA: TGTGCCAGCTCCCGACCGGCTAGCGGGGAGGACGAGCAGTACTTC; J: TRBJ2-7; length: 15; V: TRBV2; size: .; D: TRBD2
CDR3: CASSSPSRVGTDTQYF; DNA: TGTGCCAGCAGCTCTCCGTCCAGGGTTGGGACAGATACGCAGTATTTT; J: TRBJ2-3; length: 16; V: TRBV13; size: .; D: .
CDR3: CASSPRGLNTEAFF; DNA: TGTGCCAGTAGTCCCCGGGGATTGAACACTGAAGCTTTCTTT; J: TRBJ1-1; length: 14; V: TRBV19; size: .; D: .
CDR3: CASSQVDRAEAFF; DNA: TGCGCCAGCAGCCAAGTCGACAGGGCTGAAGCTTTCTTT; J: TRBJ1-1; length: 13; V: TRBV4-1; size: .; D: TRBD1
CDR3: CASSDRLGGSDEKLFF; DNA: TGTGCCAGCAGTGATCGCCTAGGGGGGTCGGATGAAAAACTGTTTTTT; J: TRBJ1-4; length: 16; V: TRBV6-1; size: once; D: .
CDR3: CASSLFSGTPLHF; DNA: TGTGCCAGCAGTTTATTCTCCGGTACACCCCTCCACTTT; J: TRBJ1-6; length: 13; V: TRBV28; size: .; D: .
CDR3: CASSVATGYNEQFF; DNA: TGTGCCAGCAGCGTAGCTACGGGTTACAATGAGCAGTTCTTC; J: TRBJ2-1; length: 14; V: TRBV9; size: .; D: .
CDR3: CASSSTGATNEKLFF; DNA: TGTGCCAGCAGCTCTACAGGCGCAACTAATGAAAAACTGTTTTTT; J: TRBJ1-4; length: 15; V: TRBV7-9; size: .; D: .